The rows below give T cell receptor beta chains drawn from one sample of a study of blood T cell repertoires in COVID-19. Profiling relied on immunoSEQ multiplex PCR, and the TCRdb table lists in-frame clones only, not all of them. The sample includes 130,000 to 150,000 clones, roughly nine tenths of them seen just once. Sequencing was performed on peripheral blood. All receptors derive from a man aged 18 to 30 with COVID-19, enrolled during active disease. Each CDR3 is given with its conserved first and last residue. A D gene is named only where the DNA matches it firmly. Clone sizes are given selectively: once, few, many, or a class where the clone is expanded.

size	V	D	length	J	CDR3	DNA
NA	TRBV14	TRBD2	18	TRBJ2-1	CASSQDPPGGRAYNEQFF	TGTGCCAGCAGCCAAGACCCCCCGGGCGGGAGGGCCTACAATGAGCAGTTCTTC
NA	TRBV7-2	TRBD2	13	TRBJ2-1	CASSPLRTSGGFF	TGTGCCAGCAGCCCACTCAGGACTAGCGGGGGGTTCTTC
once	TRBV4-3	NA	15	TRBJ2-1	CASSQGPGLRNEQFF	TGCGCCAGCAGCCAAGGGCCGGGATTGAGGAATGAGCAGTTCTTC
NA	TRBV28	NA	15	TRBJ1-5	CASSKLLNSNQPQHF	TGTGCCAGCAGCAAACTACTTAATAGCAATCAGCCCCAGCATTTT
NA	TRBV7-6	TRBD2	17	TRBJ2-5	CASSLTLAGDHLETQYF	TGTGCCAGCAGCTTAACACTAGCGGGAGATCACTTGGAGACCCAGTACTTC
NA	TRBV4-3	TRBD1	16	TRBJ2-1	CASSQDLGNRGNEQFF	TGCGCCAGCAGCCAAGATCTGGGGAACAGGGGAAATGAGCAGTTCTTC
NA	TRBV29-1	NA	17	TRBJ2-7	CSVGVQGYVGVVYEQYF	TGCAGCGTTGGAGTGCAGGGCTACGTTGGGGTTGTCTACGAGCAGTACTTC
few	TRBV2	TRBD1	14	TRBJ2-7	CASSRQGVRYEQYF	TGTGCCAGCAGTAGACAGGGGGTAAGGTACGAGCAGTACTTC
NA	TRBV6-2/TRBV6-3	NA	14	TRBJ2-1	CASSYDVEGNEQFF	TGTGCCAGCAGTTACGACGTAGAGGGCAATGAGCAGTTCTTC
NA	TRBV19	NA	13	TRBJ2-7	CASNQGVGFEQYF	TGTGCCAGTAATCAAGGGGTGGGCTTCGAGCAGTACTTC